A single sample gave rise to the 11 T cell receptor beta chains below, sequenced in a study of shared clonotypes between healthy human individuals. This table comes from immunoSEQ multiplex PCR, and its TCRdb copy is limited to in-frame clones, with some not included. The sample has approximately 110,000 clones; approximately 70% are singletons. The sample comprised memory CD8+ T cells sorted from blood. This sample's subset: CD45RO+ cells pooled with CCR7-negative TemRA cells. The receptors stem from a young woman in good health.

The chain has TRBV15 and TRBJ2-3; D call uncertain. The germline V and J ends were trimmed by 5 bases and 8 bases, with 8 bases remaining between them. The CDR3 sequence is 11 residues long. The germline gives CDR1 LNHNV, CDR2 YYDKDF (reference sequence). The CDR3 sequence: CATSETLTQYF. In DNA, the CDR3 is TGTGCCACCAGCGAGACCCTTACGCAGTATTTT.

The gene calls are TRBV7-9 and TRBJ2-2, with 10 bases matching TRBD1. The V and J ends lost 5 bases and 0 bases, in that order; junction bases with no gene match: 6. CDR3 size: 17 residues. Germline values: CDR1 SEHNR, CDR2 FQNEAQ (reference sequence). The CDR3, as DNA: TGTGCCAGCAGCATCCCGACAGGGGGCCCGAACACCGGGGAGCTGTTTTTT. This codes for CASSIPTGGPNTGELFF.

V and J are TRBV11-2 and TRBJ1-1; a weak D match, TRBD1 (5 bases). CDR3 length equals 13 residues. Germline values: CDR1 SGHAT, CDR2 FQNNGV. The V and J ends lost 5 bases and 1 base respectively, with 8 bases between them. The CDR3 nucleotides are TGTGCCAGCAGCCACGACAGGAACACTGAAGCTTTCTTT. Protein: CASSHDRNTEAFF. The full variable domain, its missing parts supplied by reference TRBV11-2 and TRBJ1-1, is EAGVAQSPRYKIIEKRQSVAFWCNPISGHATLYWYQQILGQGPKLLIQFQNNGVVDDSQLPKDRFSAERLKGVDSTLKIQPAKLEDSAVYLCASSHDRNTEAFFGQGTRLTVV.

The gene calls are TRBV19 and TRBJ1-1; 7 bases map to TRBD1. Losses at the gene ends were 2 bases for V and 5 bases for J; bases not matched to a gene: 5. The CDR3 runs 14 residues. Germline V gene data show CDR1 as LNHDA and CDR2 as SQIVND (reference sequence). This CDR3 reads CASSIWQGGTEAFF. CDR3 sequence (DNA): TGTGCCAGTAGTATATGGCAGGGGGGTACTGAAGCTTTCTTT.

The rearrangement joins TRBV5-1 to TRBJ2-3; D not resolved. This CDR3 comprises 14 residues. Trimming removed 8 bases from V and 0 bases from J, with 13 bases in between. Germline loops: CDR1 SGHRS, CDR2 YFSETQ. The CDR3 is CASTVGSSTDTQYF. The CDR3 DNA reads as TGCGCCAGTACAGTCGGATCTAGCACAGATACGCAGTATTTT.

This clone was detected only a few times. This may arise from a read error, as a much more abundant clone is one base away. The sample has other DNA sequences that encode this CDR3 too. The chain is built from TRBV11-2 and TRBJ1-2, with 10 bases lining up with TRBD1. The germline gives CDR1 SGHAT, CDR2 FQNNGV. Losses at the gene ends were 3 bases for V and 6 bases for J; bases not matched to a gene: 1. This CDR3 contains 13 residues. CDR3 loop: CASSLGTGDGYTF. CDR3 nucleotides: TGTGCCAGCAGCTTGGGGACAGGGGATGGCTACACCTTC.

The rearrangement uses TRBV28 and TRBJ2-5; D remains unclear. The J call could be wrong; TRBJ2-7 is a better fit for the DNA end. Germline V gene lookup returns CDR1 MDHEN and CDR2 SYDVKM. The CDR3 spans 15 residues. The CDR3 bases are TGTGCCAGCACCCAGGACGGAGCGAGGATGTACGAGCAGTACTTC. Its translation: CASTQDGARMYEQYF.

The genes are TRBV28 and TRBJ1-1; no clear D. There are 11 residues in the CDR3. Germline CDR1 MDHEN, CDR2 SYDVKM. Trimming took 6 bases from V and 4 from J, leaving 6 bases between them. The DNA for the CDR3 is TGTGCCAGCAGCCTTGGCACTGAAGCTTTCTTT. Translated, it gives CASSLGTEAFF.

The CDR3 reads CASRQVNQPQHF. CDR3 DNA: TGTGCCAGCAGACAGGTCAATCAGCCCCAGCATTTT. The chain links TRBV28 to TRBJ1-5, with TRBD1 as a possible D gene (5 bases). CDR3 length: 12 residues. The V gene lost 6 bases and the J gene lost 3 bases, with 6 bases spanning the gap. Germline values: CDR1 MDHEN, CDR2 SYDVKM.

The chain is built from TRBV19 and TRBJ2-3; D unclear. Germline V gene lookup returns CDR1 LNHDA and CDR2 SQIVND (reference sequence). The CDR3 covers 12 residues. Trimming shortened V by 4 bases and J by 4 bases, and 6 bases separated the two germline ends. CDR3 sequence: CASSTMADTQYF. CDR3 sequence (DNA): TGTGCCAGTAGTACGATGGCAGATACGCAGTATTTT.

This CDR3 is CASSPTLEGASGNTIYF. The CDR3 DNA follows: TGTGCCAGCAGTCCGACTTTGGAGGGGGCCTCAGGAAACACCATATATTTT. The rearrangement links TRBV27 to TRBJ1-3; 7 nucleotides agree with TRBD1. The ends lost 5 bases at V and 4 bases at J; junction bases unmatched: 14. The CDR3 runs 17 residues. The germline V gene has CDR1 MNHEY and CDR2 SMNVEV (reference sequence).